The present TCR beta chain was sequenced within a study of cytomegalovirus exposure and HLA in healthy donors. Study-level findings and limits: In a later analysis, compared with equally common non-associated chains, HLA-associated beta chains were more expanded. A previous analysis found most TCR beta V segments productive roughly 87% or roughly 30% of the time.

With 2 bases removed from V and 1 base from J, the gap between germline ends came to 5 bases. The CDR3 spans 13 residues. CDR1 MNHEY and CDR2 SVGAGI come from the germline V gene. Amplification used 60 Vbeta primers and 13 Jbeta primers. The data were produced by immunoSEQ multiplex PCR, yet TCRdb's version contains in-frame clones alone and is incomplete. The sample shows 90,000 to 150,000 clones, around 76% of them seen only once. This clone was picked up a small number of times. Its antigen is undetermined. This receptor was taken from a man over 45 in good health and CMV-seropositive. Sequences were obtained from PBMCs. This rearrangement joins TRBV6-5 to TRBJ1-1, with D perhaps TRBD1 (5 bases). This CDR3 is CASSYRGNTEAFF. CDR3 DNA sequence: TGTGCCAGCAGTTACAGGGGGAACACTGAAGCTTTCTTT.